The 12 T cell receptor beta chains reported below all come from one sample, sequenced in a study of blood T cell repertoires in COVID-19. Profiling relied on immunoSEQ multiplex PCR, and the TCRdb table lists in-frame clones only, not all of them. Of around 300,000 clones in the sample, approximately 88% were seen once. Sequenced input: peripheral blood. The source is a woman aged 40-49 years who had recovered from COVID-19.

This chain links TRBV3-1 (or the pseudogene TRBV3-2) with TRBJ2-7; 7 bases fit TRBD1. The CDR3 runs 14 residues. Trimming cost V 3 bases and J 3 bases; bases outside gene matches: 5. The germline gives CDR1 LGHDT, CDR2 YNNKEL (reference sequence). The DNA for the CDR3 is TGTGCCAGCAGCCACAAACAGGGGAGCTACGAGCAGTACTTC. It specifies CASSHKQGSYEQYF.

This clone was recorded only once. This chain links TRBV5-5 with TRBJ2-7; TRBD1 might be the D (6 bases). CDR1 SGHKS and CDR2 YYEKEE come from the germline V gene (reference sequence). V was cut by 4 bases and J by 6 bases, with 14 bases left in between. This CDR3 is built from 13 residues. CDR3 in amino acids: CASSPAPTGEQYF. CDR3 DNA sequence: TGTGCCAGCAGCCCCGCACCGACAGGCGAGCAGTACTTC.

The V and J genes are TRBV11-2 and TRBJ2-1, with TRBD2 matching 8 bases. Losses at the gene ends were 5 bases for V and 1 base for J; bases not matched to a gene: 10. From germline, CDR1 is SGHAT and CDR2 FQNNGV. The CDR3 runs to 17 residues. The CDR3 reads CASSGQVPGGSYNEQFF. In DNA form, the CDR3 reads TGTGCCAGCAGCGGACAAGTTCCGGGAGGGTCCTACAATGAGCAGTTCTTC.

This clone appeared once. The rearrangement uses TRBV24-1 and TRBJ2-2, with D perhaps matching TRBD2 (5 bases). The length of the CDR3 is 16 residues. V shed 0 bases and J shed 3 bases, with 10 bases lying between them. The germline V gene encodes CDR1 KGHDR and CDR2 SFDVKD. CDR3 in DNA: TGTGCCACCAGTGATTTGGAGGGATCCGACACCGGGGAGCTGTTTTTT. Protein: CATSDLEGSDTGELFF.

The chain employs TRBV27 and TRBJ1-4; a possible D gene is TRBD1 (6 bases). V lost 5 bases and J lost 6, with 16 bases in between. The CDR3 is 15 amino acids. Germline values: CDR1 MNHEY, CDR2 SMNVEV (reference sequence). The CDR3 sequence: CASSTYRDKDEKLFF. In nucleotides, the CDR3 is TGTGCCAGCAGTACCTACAGGGACAAGGATGAAAAACTGTTTTTT.

CDR3 sequence: CASSEERQGGSEQYF. CDR3 DNA sequence: TGTGCCAGCAGTGAAGAAAGACAGGGAGGTTCCGAGCAGTACTTC. This chain joins TRBV2 and TRBJ2-7; possible D gene TRBD1, 7 bases. The V gene's germline CDR1 is SNHLY and CDR2 FYNNEI. V was cut by 1 base and J by 6 bases, with 16 bases left in between. The CDR3 is made up of 15 amino acids.

The chain links TRBV3-1 (or the pseudogene TRBV3-2) to TRBJ1-2, with 12 bases identical to TRBD1. V lost 1 base and J lost 12; bases outside the gene matches: 12. CDR1 is LGHDT, CDR2 YNNKEL, per germline (reference sequence). The CDR3 totals 16 residues. This CDR3 is CASSQGVRDRGQVDTF. Written as DNA, the CDR3 is TGTGCCAGCAGCCAAGGAGTCCGGGACAGGGGGCAGGTCGACACCTTC.

The rearrangement links TRBV7-3 to TRBJ2-1; D is undetermined. Germline assignment: CDR1 SGHTA and CDR2 FQGTGA. The CDR3 covers 15 residues. Trimming left V 3 bases short and J 1 base short, with 10 bases between. CDR3 protein: CASSLNSGSYNEQFF. CDR3 DNA: TGTGCCAGCAGCTTGAATAGTGGTTCCTACAATGAGCAGTTCTTC.

The chain joins TRBV11-2 to TRBJ2-5; weak D call: TRBD2 (6 bases). CDR3 length: 14 residues. From germline, CDR1 is SGHAT and CDR2 FQNNGV. Trimming stripped 0 bases from V and 2 bases from J, with 7 bases between. The CDR3 sequence is CASSLDRGQETQYF. The CDR3 nucleotides read TGTGCCAGCAGCTTAGACCGGGGGCAAGAGACCCAGTACTTC.

V gene TRBV6-6 combines with J gene TRBJ2-5; 11 bases are shared with TRBD2. CDR3 size: 14 residues. V trimming: 5 bases; J trimming: 9 bases; junction bases outside the gene matches: 8. The germline gives CDR1 MNHNY, CDR2 SVGAGI (reference sequence). The CDR3 nucleotides read TGTGCCAGCAGTAAACTAGCGGGAGAACTTCCCCAGTACTTC. It specifies CASSKLAGELPQYF.

This clone was seen a single time. This chain connects TRBV9 to TRBJ2-5, with 7 bases aligning to TRBD2. J gave up 1 base and V 4 bases, and 10 bases lay outside the gene matches. CDR1 is SGDLS, CDR2 YYNGEE, per germline. The CDR3 covers 16 residues. The CDR3 is CASSTQRGGAQETQYF. In DNA, the CDR3 is TGTGCCAGCAGCACACAACGGGGAGGGGCCCAAGAGACCCAGTACTTC.

This rearrangement joins TRBV5-1 to TRBJ2-3, with TRBD2 matching over 14 bases. Per germline, CDR1 SGHRS and CDR2 YFSETQ. Germline trimming cut 1 base from V and 4 bases from J; bases unmatched to any gene: 5. The length of the CDR3 is 17 residues. The CDR3: CASSLTGLAGGSDTQYF. The CDR3 DNA sequence: TGCGCCAGCAGCTTGACTGGACTAGCGGGAGGCTCAGATACGCAGTATTTT.